The rows below give T cell receptor beta chains drawn from one sample of a study of blood T cell repertoires in COVID-19. Libraries were prepared by immunoSEQ multiplex PCR; TCRdb keeps only in-frame clonotypes and omits some of them. The table includes fewer than 250,000 clones, more than 75% detected once. Sequences were obtained from peripheral blood. These receptors were obtained from a woman aged 40 to 50 with acute or convalescent COVID-19. The CDR3 runs from the conserved cysteine through the conserved F or W. A D gene is named only where the DNA matches it firmly. For some rows the clone size is stated as once, few or many, or as a class when expanded; others skip it.

v_gene: TRBV10-2; abundance: NA; j_gene: TRBJ2-7; d_gene: TRBD1; CDR3aa: CASSLQGSYEQYF; CDR3nt: TGCGCCAGCAGCTTACAGGGGTCCTACGAGCAGTACTTC
v_gene: TRBV5-1; abundance: NA; j_gene: TRBJ1-3; d_gene: NA; CDR3aa: CASSSDGGNTIYF; CDR3nt: TGCGCCAGCAGCTCAGACGGGGGAAACACCATATATTTT
v_gene: TRBV9; abundance: NA; j_gene: TRBJ1-1; d_gene: TRBD1; CDR3aa: CASSAKQGMNTEAFF; CDR3nt: TGTGCCAGCAGCGCAAAACAGGGGATGAACACTGAAGCTTTCTTT
v_gene: TRBV7-9; abundance: NA; j_gene: TRBJ2-1; d_gene: TRBD2; CDR3aa: CASSLISGSNYNEQFF; CDR3nt: TGTGCCAGCAGCTTAATAAGCGGGAGTAATTACAATGAGCAGTTCTTC
v_gene: TRBV3-1/TRBV3-2; abundance: NA; j_gene: TRBJ2-1; d_gene: NA; CDR3aa: CASRSYSNEQFF; CDR3nt: TGTGCCAGCCGGAGCTATAGCAATGAGCAGTTCTTC
v_gene: TRBV2; abundance: NA; j_gene: TRBJ2-7; d_gene: TRBD2; CDR3aa: CASSEARVGLAGARPPVEQYF; CDR3nt: TGTGCCAGCAGTGAAGCTCGGGTTGGGCTAGCGGGAGCCCGCCCCCCTGTCGAGCAGTACTTC
v_gene: TRBV2; abundance: NA; j_gene: TRBJ2-7; d_gene: TRBD1; CDR3aa: CASRVGQGANYEQYF; CDR3nt: TGTGCCAGCAGGGTAGGACAGGGGGCGAATTACGAGCAGTACTTC
v_gene: TRBV28; abundance: NA; j_gene: TRBJ2-7; d_gene: TRBD2; CDR3aa: CASSFGTSGRKGRYEQYF; CDR3nt: TGTGCCAGCAGTTTTGGGACTAGCGGGAGGAAAGGTAGGTACGAGCAGTACTTC
v_gene: TRBV20-1; abundance: NA; j_gene: TRBJ2-5; d_gene: NA; CDR3aa: CSAPTETQYF; CDR3nt: TGCAGTGCCCCCACTGAGACCCAGTACTTC
v_gene: TRBV5-4; abundance: once; j_gene: TRBJ1-2; d_gene: TRBD1; CDR3aa: CASSAATGGAVYGYTF; CDR3nt: TGTGCCAGCAGCGCCGCTACAGGGGGCGCAGTCTATGGCTACACCTTC
v_gene: TRBV7-9; abundance: once; j_gene: TRBJ2-1; d_gene: NA; CDR3aa: CASSFWRSYNEQFF; CDR3nt: TGTGCCAGCAGCTTTTGGCGGTCCTACAATGAGCAGTTCTTC
v_gene: TRBV30; abundance: NA; j_gene: TRBJ2-7; d_gene: TRBD1; CDR3aa: CAWSNRGYEQYF; CDR3nt: TGTGCCTGGAGTAACAGGGGGTACGAGCAGTACTTC
v_gene: TRBV15; abundance: NA; j_gene: TRBJ1-2; d_gene: NA; CDR3aa: CATSRTQGGEGYTF; CDR3nt: TGTGCCACCAGCAGGACACAGGGTGGAGAGGGCTACACCTTC
v_gene: TRBV30; abundance: NA; j_gene: TRBJ2-7; d_gene: TRBD2; CDR3aa: CAWTLAFSGVHEQYF; CDR3nt: TGTGCCTGGACATTAGCTTTTAGCGGGGTCCACGAGCAGTACTTC
v_gene: TRBV6-2/TRBV6-3; abundance: NA; j_gene: TRBJ2-7; d_gene: NA; CDR3aa: CASSYNEESYEQYF; CDR3nt: TGTGCCAGCAGTTACAACGAGGAATCCTACGAGCAGTACTTC
v_gene: TRBV6-5; abundance: NA; j_gene: TRBJ2-7; d_gene: NA; CDR3aa: CASSYSTVTYEQYF; CDR3nt: TGTGCCAGCAGTTACTCAACTGTGACCTACGAGCAGTACTTC
v_gene: TRBV27; abundance: NA; j_gene: TRBJ1-2; d_gene: NA; CDR3aa: CASSFRGNYGYTF; CDR3nt: TGTGCCAGCAGTTTCAGGGGAAACTATGGCTACACCTTC
v_gene: TRBV6-4; abundance: few; j_gene: TRBJ1-5; d_gene: NA; CDR3aa: CASSDEPAGPQHF; CDR3nt: TGTGCCAGCAGTGACGAACCCGCGGGGCCCCAGCATTTT
v_gene: TRBV2; abundance: NA; j_gene: TRBJ2-3; d_gene: TRBD2; CDR3aa: CASQTSGYTDTQYF; CDR3nt: TGTGCCAGCCAGACTAGCGGGTACACAGATACGCAGTATTTT
v_gene: TRBV27; abundance: NA; j_gene: TRBJ2-1; d_gene: TRBD2; CDR3aa: CASSSEAGVYNEQFF; CDR3nt: TGTGCCAGCAGTTCGGAAGCGGGGGTCTACAATGAGCAGTTCTTC
v_gene: TRBV6-5; abundance: once; j_gene: TRBJ2-7; d_gene: TRBD1; CDR3aa: CASSYPGQGVDEQYF; CDR3nt: TGTGCCAGCAGTTACCCCGGACAGGGGGTCGACGAGCAGTACTTC
v_gene: TRBV12-3/TRBV12-4; abundance: NA; j_gene: TRBJ1-4; d_gene: NA; CDR3aa: CASRGAYGEKLFF; CDR3nt: TGTGCCAGCAGGGGGGCCTATGGGGAAAAACTGTTTTTT
v_gene: TRBV5-1; abundance: NA; j_gene: TRBJ2-7; d_gene: NA; CDR3aa: CASSFSGTNPYEQYF; CDR3nt: TGCGCCAGCAGCTTCTCCGGGACAAACCCCTACGAGCAGTACTTC
v_gene: TRBV19; abundance: few; j_gene: TRBJ1-1; d_gene: NA; CDR3aa: CASSRGNTEAFF; CDR3nt: TGTGCCAGTAGCAGGGGGAACACTGAAGCTTTCTTT
v_gene: TRBV19; abundance: NA; j_gene: TRBJ1-5; d_gene: NA; CDR3aa: CASSVQGFNQPQHF; CDR3nt: TGTGCCAGTAGTGTTCAGGGGTTCAATCAGCCCCAGCATTTT
v_gene: TRBV19; abundance: NA; j_gene: TRBJ1-5; d_gene: NA; CDR3aa: CASSIDGGGVGYQPQHF; CDR3nt: TGTGCCAGTAGTATAGATGGTGGAGGGGTAGGTTATCAGCCCCAGCATTTT
v_gene: TRBV11-3; abundance: NA; j_gene: TRBJ2-1; d_gene: TRBD1; CDR3aa: CASSQDRGDNEQFF; CDR3nt: TGTGCCAGCAGCCAGGACAGGGGCGACAATGAGCAGTTCTTC
v_gene: TRBV19; abundance: NA; j_gene: TRBJ2-1; d_gene: TRBD2; CDR3aa: CASSMSGGMNEQFF; CDR3nt: TGTGCCAGTAGTATGAGCGGGGGTATGAATGAGCAGTTCTTC
v_gene: TRBV11-2; abundance: NA; j_gene: TRBJ2-7; d_gene: NA; CDR3aa: CASSLDRAYEQYF; CDR3nt: TGTGCCAGCAGCTTAGACAGGGCCTACGAGCAGTACTTC
v_gene: TRBV7-9; abundance: NA; j_gene: TRBJ2-7; d_gene: NA; CDR3aa: CASEKDGAYEQYF; CDR3nt: TGTGCCAGCGAGAAGGACGGGGCCTACGAGCAGTACTTC
v_gene: TRBV27; abundance: NA; j_gene: TRBJ1-3; d_gene: NA; CDR3aa: CAGDSTRPDSDSGNTIYF; CDR3nt: TGTGCCGGCGATTCTACCAGGCCCGATTCGGACTCTGGAAACACCATATATTTT
v_gene: TRBV19; abundance: NA; j_gene: TRBJ2-7; d_gene: NA; CDR3aa: CASSIEGRGSYEQYF; CDR3nt: TGTGCCAGTAGTATAGAGGGCAGGGGTTCTTACGAGCAGTACTTC
v_gene: TRBV12-3/TRBV12-4; abundance: once; j_gene: TRBJ1-1; d_gene: NA; CDR3aa: CASRAGLYTEAFF; CDR3nt: TGTGCCAGCAGGGCGGGGTTGTACACTGAAGCTTTCTTT
v_gene: TRBV9; abundance: NA; j_gene: TRBJ2-3; d_gene: TRBD2; CDR3aa: CASSVGLAGTDTQYF; CDR3nt: TGTGCCAGCAGCGTCGGACTAGCGGGTACAGATACGCAGTATTTT
v_gene: TRBV4-1; abundance: NA; j_gene: TRBJ1-1; d_gene: NA; CDR3aa: CASSQGLGRTEAFF; CDR3nt: TGCGCCAGCAGCCAAGGCTTGGGCCGCACTGAAGCTTTCTTT
v_gene: TRBV7-2; abundance: NA; j_gene: TRBJ2-5; d_gene: TRBD2; CDR3aa: CASSSLAGVGETQYF; CDR3nt: TGTGCCAGCAGCTCTTTAGCGGGAGTCGGGGAGACCCAGTACTTC
v_gene: TRBV10-1; abundance: few; j_gene: TRBJ2-7; d_gene: NA; CDR3aa: CASIQTEPIYEQYF; CDR3nt: TGCGCCAGCATTCAGACAGAGCCTATCTACGAGCAGTACTTC
v_gene: TRBV27; abundance: few; j_gene: TRBJ2-5; d_gene: NA; CDR3aa: CASSFRGETQYF; CDR3nt: TGTGCCAGCAGTTTTCGGGGAGAGACCCAGTACTTC
v_gene: TRBV21-1; abundance: NA; j_gene: TRBJ2-1; d_gene: NA; CDR3aa: CASSTGEYNPSARSYNEQFF; CDR3nt: TGTGCCAGCAGCACCGGGGAGTACAATCCCTCTGCCCGCTCCTACAATGAGCAGTTCTTC
v_gene: TRBV29-1; abundance: once; j_gene: TRBJ2-3; d_gene: TRBD2; CDR3aa: CSVEGLAADTQYF; CDR3nt: TGCAGCGTTGAGGGACTAGCGGCAGATACGCAGTATTTT
v_gene: TRBV2; abundance: NA; j_gene: TRBJ1-6; d_gene: TRBD1; CDR3aa: CASSEGTGFSSYNSPLHF; CDR3nt: TGTGCCAGCAGTGAGGGGACAGGTTTCAGCTCCTATAATTCACCCCTCCACTTT
v_gene: TRBV7-2; abundance: once; j_gene: TRBJ2-5; d_gene: NA; CDR3aa: CASSLGRGKQETQYF; CDR3nt: TGTGCCAGCAGCCTGGGGCGGGGTAAACAAGAGACCCAGTACTTC
v_gene: TRBV29-1; abundance: NA; j_gene: TRBJ1-2; d_gene: NA; CDR3aa: CSVRIQNYGYTF; CDR3nt: TGCAGCGTTCGAATTCAGAACTATGGCTACACCTTC
v_gene: TRBV10-2; abundance: NA; j_gene: TRBJ1-3; d_gene: NA; CDR3aa: CASSGGRTISGNTIYF; CDR3nt: TGCGCCAGCAGTGGGGGACGGACTATCTCTGGAAACACCATATATTTT
v_gene: TRBV24-1; abundance: NA; j_gene: TRBJ2-1; d_gene: TRBD1; CDR3aa: CATSDPGQGYNEQFF; CDR3nt: TGTGCCACCAGTGATCCGGGACAGGGGTACAATGAGCAGTTCTTC
v_gene: TRBV30; abundance: NA; j_gene: TRBJ2-3; d_gene: TRBD2; CDR3aa: CAWSSLSGGRDTQYF; CDR3nt: TGTGCCTGGAGCTCCCTTAGCGGGGGGCGGGATACGCAGTATTTT
v_gene: TRBV30; abundance: NA; j_gene: TRBJ2-1; d_gene: TRBD2; CDR3aa: CAFGLVYNEQFF; CDR3nt: TGTGCCTTCGGACTAGTTTACAATGAGCAGTTCTTC
v_gene: TRBV9; abundance: NA; j_gene: TRBJ2-5; d_gene: NA; CDR3aa: CASSVGRGAGETQYF; CDR3nt: TGTGCCAGCAGCGTAGGTCGGGGGGCTGGTGAGACCCAGTACTTC
v_gene: TRBV6-1; abundance: NA; j_gene: TRBJ1-3; d_gene: NA; CDR3aa: CASSEAHGGISGNTIYF; CDR3nt: TGTGCCAGCAGTGAAGCTCACGGAGGGATCTCTGGAAACACCATATATTTT
v_gene: TRBV28; abundance: NA; j_gene: TRBJ2-7; d_gene: NA; CDR3aa: CASSLPRDPGEQYF; CDR3nt: TGTGCCAGCAGTTTACCCAGGGATCCGGGCGAGCAGTACTTC
v_gene: TRBV5-6; abundance: NA; j_gene: TRBJ1-3; d_gene: NA; CDR3aa: CASSHTGFGVVDGNTIYF; CDR3nt: TGTGCCAGCAGCCATACAGGGTTCGGCGTAGTGGATGGAAACACCATATATTTT